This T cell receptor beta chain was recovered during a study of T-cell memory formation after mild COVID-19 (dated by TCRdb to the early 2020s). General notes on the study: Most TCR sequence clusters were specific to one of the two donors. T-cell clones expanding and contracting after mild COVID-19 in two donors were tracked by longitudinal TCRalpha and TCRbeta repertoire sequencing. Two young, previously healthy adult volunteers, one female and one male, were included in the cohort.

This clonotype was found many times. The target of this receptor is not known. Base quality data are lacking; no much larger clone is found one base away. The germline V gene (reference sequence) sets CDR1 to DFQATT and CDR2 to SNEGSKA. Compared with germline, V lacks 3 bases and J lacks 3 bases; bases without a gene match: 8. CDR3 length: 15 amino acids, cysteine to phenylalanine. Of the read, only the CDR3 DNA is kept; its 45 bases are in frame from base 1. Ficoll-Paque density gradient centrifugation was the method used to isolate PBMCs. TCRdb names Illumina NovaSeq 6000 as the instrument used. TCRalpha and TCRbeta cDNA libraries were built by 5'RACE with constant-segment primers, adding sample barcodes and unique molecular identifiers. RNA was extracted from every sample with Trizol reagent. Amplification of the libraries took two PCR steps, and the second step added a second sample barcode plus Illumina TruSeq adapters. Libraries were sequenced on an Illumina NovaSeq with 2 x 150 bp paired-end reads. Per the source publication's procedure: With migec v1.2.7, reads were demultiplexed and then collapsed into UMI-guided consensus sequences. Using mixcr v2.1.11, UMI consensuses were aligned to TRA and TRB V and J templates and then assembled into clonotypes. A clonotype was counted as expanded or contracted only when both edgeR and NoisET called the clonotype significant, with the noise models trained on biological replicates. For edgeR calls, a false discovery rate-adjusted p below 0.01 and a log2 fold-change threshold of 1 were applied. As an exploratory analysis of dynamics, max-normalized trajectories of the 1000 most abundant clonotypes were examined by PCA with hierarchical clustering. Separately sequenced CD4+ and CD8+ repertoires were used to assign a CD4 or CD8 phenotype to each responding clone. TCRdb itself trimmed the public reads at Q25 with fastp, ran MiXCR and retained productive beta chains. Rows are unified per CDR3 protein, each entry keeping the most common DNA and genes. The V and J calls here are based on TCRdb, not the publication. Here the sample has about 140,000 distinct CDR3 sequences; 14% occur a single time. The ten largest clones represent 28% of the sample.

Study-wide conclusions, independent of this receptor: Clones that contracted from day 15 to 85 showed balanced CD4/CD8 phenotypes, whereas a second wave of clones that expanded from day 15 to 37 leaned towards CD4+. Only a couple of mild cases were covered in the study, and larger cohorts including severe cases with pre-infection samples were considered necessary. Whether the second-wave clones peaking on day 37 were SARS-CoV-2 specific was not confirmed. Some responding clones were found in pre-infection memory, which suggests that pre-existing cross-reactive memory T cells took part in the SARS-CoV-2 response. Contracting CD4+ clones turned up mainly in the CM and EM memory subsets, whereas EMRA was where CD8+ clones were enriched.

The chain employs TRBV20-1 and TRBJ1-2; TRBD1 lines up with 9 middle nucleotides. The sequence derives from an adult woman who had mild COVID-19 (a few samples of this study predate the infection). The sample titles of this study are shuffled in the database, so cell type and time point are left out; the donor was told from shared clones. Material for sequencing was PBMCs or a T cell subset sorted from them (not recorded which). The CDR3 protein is CSASSRDREYYGYTF. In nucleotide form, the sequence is TGCAGTGCTAGTTCCCGGGACAGGGAATACTATGGCTACACCTTC.